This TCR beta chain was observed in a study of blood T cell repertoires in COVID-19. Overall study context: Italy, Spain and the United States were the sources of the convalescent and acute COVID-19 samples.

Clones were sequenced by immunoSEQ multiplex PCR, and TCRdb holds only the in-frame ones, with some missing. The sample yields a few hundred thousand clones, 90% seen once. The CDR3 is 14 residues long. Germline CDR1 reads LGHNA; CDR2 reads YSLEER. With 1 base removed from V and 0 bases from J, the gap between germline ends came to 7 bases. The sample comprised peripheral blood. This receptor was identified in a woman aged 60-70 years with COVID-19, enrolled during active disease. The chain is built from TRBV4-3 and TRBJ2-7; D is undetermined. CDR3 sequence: CASSQVGSSYEQYF. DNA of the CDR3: TGCGCCAGCAGCCAAGTTGGCAGCTCCTACGAGCAGTACTTC.